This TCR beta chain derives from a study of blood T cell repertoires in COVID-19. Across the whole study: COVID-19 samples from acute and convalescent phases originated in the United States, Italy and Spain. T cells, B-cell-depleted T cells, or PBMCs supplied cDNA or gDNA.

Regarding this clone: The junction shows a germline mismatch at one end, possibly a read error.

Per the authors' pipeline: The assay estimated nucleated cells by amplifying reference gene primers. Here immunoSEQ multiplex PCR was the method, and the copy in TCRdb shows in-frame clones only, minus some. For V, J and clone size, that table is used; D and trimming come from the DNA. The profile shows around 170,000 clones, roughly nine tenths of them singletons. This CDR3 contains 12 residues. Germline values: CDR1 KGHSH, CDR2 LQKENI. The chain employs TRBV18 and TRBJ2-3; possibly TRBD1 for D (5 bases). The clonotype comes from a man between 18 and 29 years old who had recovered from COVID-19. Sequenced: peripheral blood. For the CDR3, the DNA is TGTGCCAGCTCACCAGAAGGCGACCCAGGGTGGTTT. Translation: CASSPEGDPGWF.